This T cell receptor beta chain is from a study of blood T cell repertoires in COVID-19. Across the study: Italy, Spain and the United States were the sources of the convalescent and acute COVID-19 samples. Nucleic acid was either cDNA or gDNA, and it came from T cells, B-cell-depleted T cells, or PBMCs.

The ends were cut back, 8 bases at V and 7 bases at J, with 17 bases in the middle. CDR1 is MDHEN, CDR2 SYDVKM, per germline. The CDR3 is made up of 13 amino acids. Under the authors' procedure: Amplifying reference gene primers gave estimates of nucleated cell counts. Profiling relied on immunoSEQ multiplex PCR, and the TCRdb table lists in-frame clones only, not all of them. Clone size and V and J calls were adopted from that table, with D and trimming inferred from the DNA. The top ten hold about 9% of the sample, which has under 250,000 clones, 70% to 85% seen once. The specimen sequenced was peripheral blood. This clonotype originated in a man aged 45 to 65 with active or convalescent COVID-19. The V and J genes are TRBV28 and TRBJ1-2, with D tentatively TRBD1 (6 bases). The CDR3 spells CASLTQGVGGYTF. In nucleotides, the CDR3 is TGTGCCAGCTTAACACAGGGTGTTGGTGGCTACACCTTC.